A selection of T cell receptor beta chains follows, all from one sample in a study of blood T cell repertoires in COVID-19. TCRdb keeps only in-frame clones here, not all; method: immunoSEQ multiplex PCR. The table includes fewer than 200,000 clones, 80% to 90% detected once. Sequenced: peripheral blood. Receptors were obtained from a woman aged 40 to 49 with COVID-19, enrolled during active disease. CDR3s include the opening cysteine and the closing phenylalanine or tryptophan. Each record gives: clone size, J gene, D gene, V gene, CDR3 DNA, CDR3 protein. D genes are given only for firm matches. Clone size is not always given. Where it is, it says once, few, many or a class for expanded clones.

>once|TRBJ2-7|-|TRBV24-1
TGTGCCACCAGTGGTTCGGCGGCGACCCCTCGTGACGAGCAGTACTTC
CATSGSAATPRDEQYF
>-|TRBJ1-2|-|TRBV4-2
TGTGCCAGCAGCCAAGATCGAGGCAGCTATGGCTACACCTTC
CASSQDRGSYGYTF
>once|TRBJ1-6|TRBD1|TRBV9
TGTGCCAGCAGCTTTGGACAGGGGGATAATTCACCCCTCCACTTT
CASSFGQGDNSPLHF
>-|TRBJ2-2|TRBD1|TRBV19
TGTGCCAGTACCCCGGACAGGCTCGGGGAGCTGTTTTTT
CASTPDRLGELFF
>once|TRBJ2-1|TRBD2|TRBV19
TGTGCCAGTCGAGATCATGCCAGCGGGGCTAATGAGCAGTTCTTC
CASRDHASGANEQFF
>few|TRBJ2-3|-|TRBV7-9
TGTGCCAGCGGGAGCCGCGGGCCGGATACGCAGTATTTT
CASGSRGPDTQYF
>once|TRBJ2-3|-|TRBV6-6
TGTGCCAGCAGTTACTCTCGGGGGGATACGCAGTATTTT
CASSYSRGDTQYF
>-|TRBJ1-1|-|TRBV5-1
TGCGCCAGCAGCCTATCTTCGGGGAGAAACACTGAAGCTTTCTTT
CASSLSSGRNTEAFF
>-|TRBJ1-1|-|TRBV11-2
TGTGCCAGCAGCCCTAGACAGGTCCTGGTGGGAGCTTTCTTT
CASSPRQVLVGAFF
>-|TRBJ1-5|TRBD1|TRBV7-8
TGTGCCAGCAGCTTAGAGGGACAGGTTAGCAATCAGCCCCAGCATTTT
CASSLEGQVSNQPQHF
>-|TRBJ2-5|TRBD1|TRBV7-9
TGTGCCAGCAGCTTGCGGACAGGAGAGACCCAGTACTTC
CASSLRTGETQYF
>few|TRBJ2-2|-|TRBV7-9
TGTGCCAGCAGCCCAGGGGTCTTAACAGGGCCCGGGGAGCTGTTTTTT
CASSPGVLTGPGELFF
>-|TRBJ1-2|TRBD1|TRBV19
TGTGCCAGTAGTCGGACAGGGGGCCCTTATGGCTACACCTTC
CASSRTGGPYGYTF
>-|TRBJ1-6|-|TRBV5-4
TGTGCCAGCAGCTTGGAAATCGGGGGTCGACTCCACTTT
CASSLEIGGRLHF
>-|TRBJ2-2|TRBD2|TRBV7-9
TGTGCCAGCAGCTTAATAGCGGGAGTGGGAACCGGGGAGCTGTTTTTT
CASSLIAGVGTGELFF
>-|TRBJ2-7|-|TRBV20-1
TGCAGTGCTAGGAAGAGCTACGAGCAGTACTTC
CSARKSYEQYF
>-|TRBJ1-6|TRBD1|TRBV12-5
TGTGCTAGTGGGCCGACAGGGTGGGGTTCACCCCTCCACTTT
CASGPTGWGSPLHF
>-|TRBJ2-7|TRBD2|TRBV10-3
TGTGCCATCAGTGCGGGCGGGAGGGGCCACGAGCAGTACTTC
CAISAGGRGHEQYF
>once|TRBJ2-7|TRBD2|TRBV3-1/TRBV3-2
TGTGCCAGCAGCCAAGCCGCGGGACTAGCGGGAAGGGAGCAGTACTTC
CASSQAAGLAGREQYF
>-|TRBJ2-2|-|TRBV5-1
TGCGCCAGCAGATCGCTCCCAGGGGCCGGGGAGCTGTTTTTT
CASRSLPGAGELFF
>-|TRBJ2-1|-|TRBV11-2
TGTGCCAGCAGACCACAGGTTCTCAACTACAATGAGCAGTTCTTC
CASRPQVLNYNEQFF
>-|TRBJ1-2|-|TRBV29-1
TGCAGCGTTGTAGGGGACTATGGCTACACCTTC
CSVVGDYGYTF
>-|TRBJ2-5|TRBD2|TRBV5-1
TGCGCCAGCAGCTCCGTTAGACTAGCGCAAGAGACCCAGTACTTC
CASSSVRLAQETQYF
>-|TRBJ2-7|-|TRBV7-8
TGTGCCAGCAGCGCAATAGACAAGCACCCTACCTACGAGCAGTACTTC
CASSAIDKHPTYEQYF
>-|TRBJ2-7|-|TRBV28
TGTGCCAGCAGTTTTGGGGGCTCGGGGTACGAGCAGTACTTC
CASSFGGSGYEQYF
>-|TRBJ2-7|TRBD2|TRBV30
TGTGCTTCAGGAAGGGGGGGACTAGCGGGAGGCGCAACCTACGAGCAGTACTTC
CASGRGGLAGGATYEQYF
>-|TRBJ2-5|-|TRBV29-1
TGCAGCGTTGCCCAAATAGAAGAGACCCAGTACTTC
CSVAQIEETQYF
>few|TRBJ1-2|TRBD1|TRBV6-5
TGTGCCAGCAGTTACTCCGGGACAGGCGGTGGCTACACCTTC
CASSYSGTGGGYTF
>once|TRBJ2-5|-|TRBV7-8
TGTGCCGGCTCTCTCCAAGAGACCCAGTACTTC
CAGSLQETQYF
>-|TRBJ2-5|-|TRBV7-9
TGTGCCAGCAGCTTAGCGCCAAGCTCCCGGTACTTC
CASSLAPSSRYF
>few|TRBJ2-2|-|TRBV10-1
TGCGCCAGCAGCCGAGCAGGGGAGCTGTTTTTT
CASSRAGELFF
>-|TRBJ1-2|TRBD1|TRBV12-3/TRBV12-4
TGTGCCAGCAGTGAGGGACAGGTCCACACCTTC
CASSEGQVHTF
>-|TRBJ1-5|-|TRBV6-6
TGTGCCAGCAGTACATACGATCAGCCCCAGCATTTT
CASSTYDQPQHF
>-|TRBJ1-3|-|TRBV6-5
TGTGCCAGCAGCAAAGGAACAGTCGGAAACACCATATATTTT
CASSKGTVGNTIYF
>-|TRBJ2-1|TRBD2|TRBV28
TGTGCCAGCAAGGGAGCGGGACCAAGGAAATACAATGAGCAGTTCTTC
CASKGAGPRKYNEQFF
>-|TRBJ2-5|-|TRBV6-6
TGTGCCAGCACCGAAAGGGGGAAGGAGACCCAGTACTTC
CASTERGKETQYF
>-|TRBJ1-4|-|TRBV18
TGTGCCAGCTCACCAGAAGTATCAGGGGCTTTTAATGAAAAACTGTTTTTT
CASSPEVSGAFNEKLFF
>-|TRBJ2-1|TRBD2|TRBV12-5
TGTGCTAGTGGTATCATTTTGGGACTAGCGGGAGGGACAAATGAGCAGTTCTTC
CASGIILGLAGGTNEQFF
>few|TRBJ2-2|TRBD1|TRBV5-5
TGTGCCAGCAGCCTGGAGGGACAGGGTAGGCCCGGGGAGCTGTTTTTT
CASSLEGQGRPGELFF
>-|TRBJ1-2|TRBD1|TRBV4-1
TGCGCCAGCAGCCAAGGGAGACAGGGGGCTGCTGGCTACACCTTC
CASSQGRQGAAGYTF
>-|TRBJ2-1|TRBD2|TRBV2
TGTGCCAGCTCGGTTGGGATAAGCGGGACCATCAGAAAAAGTGATGAGCAGTTCTTC
CASSVGISGTIRKSDEQFF
>-|TRBJ2-7|TRBD2|TRBV5-4
TGTGCCAGCGGGTGGAGGGCGGGAGCTCTCTCCTACGAGCAGTACTTC
CASGWRAGALSYEQYF
>-|TRBJ2-2|-|TRBV2
TGTGCCAGCAGGTTAGCTCCTCTGAACACCGGGGAGCTGTTTTTT
CASRLAPLNTGELFF
>-|TRBJ2-3|TRBD2|TRBV4-2
TGTGCCAGCAGCCAAGACCCAACTAGCGGGAGTAGGCGATCGGATACGCAGTATTTT
CASSQDPTSGSRRSDTQYF
>-|TRBJ2-3|TRBD2|TRBV5-6
TGTGCCAGCAGCTTACCTCGGACTAGCGTAAATACGCAGTATTTT
CASSLPRTSVNTQYF
>once|TRBJ2-7|-|TRBV28
TGTGCCAGCCGCCTCCTCCCGGGCGAGCAGTACTTC
CASRLLPGEQYF